Listed below are T cell receptor beta chains from one sample, sequenced in a study of shared clonotypes between healthy human individuals. Repertoires were generated with immunoSEQ multiplex PCR, while TCRdb's copy carries only in-frame clones and drops some. This table has roughly 700,000 clones, roughly 70% appearing once. Sequencing was performed on memory CD4+ T cells sorted from blood. The receptors shown here come from a woman between 25 and 40 years old in good health. Both conserved end residues are part of each CDR3. A D gene is named only where the DNA matches it firmly. For some rows the clone size is stated as once, few or many, or as a class when expanded; others skip it.

cdr3_nt cdr3_aa d_call v_call clone_size j_call
TGTGCCAGCATAGGGGCTAACTATGGCTACACCTTC CASIGANYGYTF . TRBV28 medium-sized TRBJ1-2
TGTGCCAGCAGTGAGGGGGGGCCCTTGGGACTAGCGGGAGGGCCTGGAAACATTCAGTACTTC CASSEGGPLGLAGGPGNIQYF TRBD2 TRBV2 . TRBJ2-4
TGTGCCAGCAGTGTGTGGACTAGCGGGAGTGATACGCAGTATTTT CASSVWTSGSDTQYF TRBD2 TRBV28 many TRBJ2-3
TGTGCCAGCAGCCCCGGTTGGCGGAGGGGTGATACGCAGTATTTT CASSPGWRRGDTQYF . TRBV14 . TRBJ2-3
TGTGCCAGCTCACCGAATGCGGACTCCCAAGAGACCCAGTACTTC CASSPNADSQETQYF . TRBV18 . TRBJ2-5
TGTGCCAGCAGCTTAAGCGGGACAGTCTACAATGAGCAGTTCTTC CASSLSGTVYNEQFF . TRBV11-2 . TRBJ2-1
TGTGCCAGCAGCCCGACCCTGGACAGGTTTGGACAGCCCCAGCATTTT CASSPTLDRFGQPQHF TRBD1 TRBV7-6 . TRBJ1-5
TGTGCTAGTGCGGGGGAGGACTATGGCTACACCTTC CASAGEDYGYTF . TRBV12-5 . TRBJ1-2
TGTGCCAGCTCACCGGAGGGGTACTTGCGGGAGCTAGGTGAGCAGTACTTC CASSPEGYLRELGEQYF TRBD2 TRBV18 . TRBJ2-7
TGTGCCATCAGAGGGTTGAACACTGAAGCTTTCTTT CAIRGLNTEAFF . TRBV10-3 . TRBJ1-1
TGTGCCAGCTCACCGATAGCAGACCACTTGCAAGAGACCCAGTACTTC CASSPIADHLQETQYF . TRBV18 . TRBJ2-5
TGTGCCAGCAGTTTTAGAGGGGGCGCTGGAAACACCATATATTTT CASSFRGGAGNTIYF TRBD1 TRBV27 few TRBJ1-3
TGTGCCAGCAGCTTAGGGACTAGCGGGAGTATATACGAGCAGTACTTC CASSLGTSGSIYEQYF TRBD2 TRBV7-9 . TRBJ2-7
TGTGCCAGCAGTAGGACAGCGTTAGGCAATCAGCCCCAGCATTTT CASSRTALGNQPQHF . TRBV6-5 . TRBJ1-5
TGTGCCAGCAGTTATGCCCGGGACTACAATGAGCAGTTCTTC CASSYARDYNEQFF . TRBV6-9 . TRBJ2-1
TGTGCCTGGAAACTATCAGGAAACACCATATATTTT CAWKLSGNTIYF . TRBV30 . TRBJ1-3
TGTGCCAGCTCACCGGGAGAGACCCAGTACTTC CASSPGETQYF . TRBV18 few TRBJ2-5
TGTGCTAGTGGTTTGGTATCTGGGGGTTTTAACTATGGCTACACCTTC CASGLVSGGFNYGYTF . TRBV12-5 . TRBJ1-2
TGTGCCAGCAGCACGGGAGCAAATGAAAAACTGTTTTTT CASSTGANEKLFF . TRBV28 once TRBJ1-4
TGTGCCAGCAGTCCCCAGCTCGGACAGAACAATCAGCCCCAGCATTTT CASSPQLGQNNQPQHF . TRBV27 medium-sized TRBJ1-5
TGTGCCAGCAGTTCCGGACAGTTAATCTATGGCTACACCTTC CASSSGQLIYGYTF . TRBV28 . TRBJ1-2
TGTGCCAGCTCACCTACATCAAACCGACAGGAGGAGACCCAGTACTTC CASSPTSNRQEETQYF . TRBV18 . TRBJ2-5
TGTGCCAGCACCCGAGCGGGGATCGGGTATCAGCCCCAGCATTTT CASTRAGIGYQPQHF . TRBV6-1 . TRBJ1-5
TGCGCCAGCAGCGGGCAAAATAACAATGAGCAGTTCTTC CASSGQNNNEQFF . TRBV4-1 once TRBJ2-1
TGTGCCAGCAGCTTAGTATGGCGGCAGGCCGCGAGGAACACCGGGGAGCTGTTTTTT CASSLVWRQAARNTGELFF . TRBV11-2 . TRBJ2-2
TGTGCCAGCTCACCAACGTTCGGGGACGACACTTTAGGGGGCTACACCTTC CASSPTFGDDTLGGYTF . TRBV18 . TRBJ1-2
TGTGCCAGCAGTGAGGTGGGGCCCCCAGATACGCAGTATTTT CASSEVGPPDTQYF . TRBV6-1 . TRBJ2-3
TGCAGCGCAAAAAAAGGTGGGGTCGCAGATACGCAGTATTTT CSAKKGGVADTQYF . TRBV29-1 once TRBJ2-3
TGCGCCAGCAGCTTGGGGCAGCTCAATGAAAAACTGTTTTTT CASSLGQLNEKLFF . TRBV5-1 . TRBJ1-4
TGTGCCAGCAGCCTATCGGGACCCTACAATGAGCAGTTCTTC CASSLSGPYNEQFF . TRBV7-2 . TRBJ2-1
TGTGCCAGCAGTGAACTGTCTGGAAACTATGGCTACACCTTC CASSELSGNYGYTF . TRBV6-1 . TRBJ1-2
TGTGCCATCAGTGAGAACCGACAGGGACGGAACACTGAAGCTTTCTTT CAISENRQGRNTEAFF TRBD1 TRBV10-3 . TRBJ1-1
TGTGCCAGCAGACCTAGACAGAATGAAAAACTGTTTTTT CASRPRQNEKLFF . TRBV6-1 . TRBJ1-4
TGTGCCAGCAGTGTAGTTAGCCTCGGTGGCAATCAGCCCCAGCATTTT CASSVVSLGGNQPQHF . TRBV2 . TRBJ1-5
TGCGCCAGCAGCTTTACAGGGGGCGGAAACGAGCAGTACTTC CASSFTGGGNEQYF TRBD1 TRBV5-1 many TRBJ2-7
TGTGCCAGCAGCTTGAGGGGAAGCAATGGCTACACCTTC CASSLRGSNGYTF . TRBV5-5 . TRBJ1-2
TGCGCCAGCAGCCAAGTTCCGAGAGCAACTAATGAAAAACTGTTTTTT CASSQVPRATNEKLFF . TRBV4-1 few TRBJ1-4
TGTGCCAGTAGTATACGGGGAAATCAGCCCCAGCATTTT CASSIRGNQPQHF . TRBV19 . TRBJ1-5
TGTGCCAGCTCACCCATACAAGTGAACACTGAAGCTTTCTTT CASSPIQVNTEAFF . TRBV18 . TRBJ1-1
TGCGCCAGCAGCGAAGGGCGTCATAGCACAGATACGCAGTATTTT CASSEGRHSTDTQYF . TRBV5-1 . TRBJ2-3
TGCGCCAGCAGCCAGCACAGATGGGACAGGGGGCAAAGGAACACCGGGGAGCTGTTTTTT CASSQHRWDRGQRNTGELFF TRBD1 TRBV4-1 few TRBJ2-2
TGTGCCAGCAGCCGTCGGGGACTAGCGGGAGATTTATCCCACAATGAGCAGTTCTTC CASSRRGLAGDLSHNEQFF TRBD2 TRBV9 . TRBJ2-1
TGCAGCGCTTCAGGGAGCTCCTACGAGCAGTACTTC CSASGSSYEQYF . TRBV29-1 few TRBJ2-7
TGTGCCAGCAGTGGAAGCGGGAGGCCACCCTACGAGCAGTACTTC CASSGSGRPPYEQYF TRBD2 TRBV25-1 . TRBJ2-7
TGTGCCAGCAGTGAAGGGTCGACTCAGGTGGGGACCCAGTACTTC CASSEGSTQVGTQYF . TRBV2 . TRBJ2-5
TGTGCCAGTACCCTTGGACGGAACAATCAGCCCCAGCATTTT CASTLGRNNQPQHF . TRBV19 . TRBJ1-5
TGTGCCAGCAGTGCCAGCCAGCGGAACACAGATACGCAGTATTTT CASSASQRNTDTQYF . TRBV2 . TRBJ2-3
TGTGCCAGCAGTTCCGAGGGGAGCAACACTGAAGCTTTCTTT CASSSEGSNTEAFF . TRBV27 . TRBJ1-1
TGTGCCAGCAGTGAAAGGGGGTACTACGAGCAGTACTTC CASSERGYYEQYF . TRBV6-1 . TRBJ2-7
TGTGCCAGCAGCCCCCGAGGCGTGGTGGCTCGGCCCCAGCATTTT CASSPRGVVARPQHF . TRBV5-6 . TRBJ1-5
TGTGCCAGCAGTCCGATAGCGGGAGAAGGCGAGCAGTACTTC CASSPIAGEGEQYF TRBD2 TRBV2 . TRBJ2-7
TGTGCCAGCAGAAGTTGGACGGAGAACTATGGCTACACCTTC CASRSWTENYGYTF . TRBV6-1 . TRBJ1-2
TGCGCCAGCAGTGACAATTCCCCCGAGCAGTTCTTC CASSDNSPEQFF . TRBV10-1 . TRBJ2-1
TGTGCCAGTAGCCAACTAGCGGGAGTAAGAGAGACCCAGTACTTC CASSQLAGVRETQYF TRBD2 TRBV19 . TRBJ2-5
TGCAGCGTTAGAGGGGCCCAAGTCGGTGGCTACACCTTC CSVRGAQVGGYTF . TRBV29-1 . TRBJ1-2
TGTGCCAGCAGCTACGCAGCTGGCAATCAGCCCCAGCATTTT CASSYAAGNQPQHF . TRBV7-2 . TRBJ1-5